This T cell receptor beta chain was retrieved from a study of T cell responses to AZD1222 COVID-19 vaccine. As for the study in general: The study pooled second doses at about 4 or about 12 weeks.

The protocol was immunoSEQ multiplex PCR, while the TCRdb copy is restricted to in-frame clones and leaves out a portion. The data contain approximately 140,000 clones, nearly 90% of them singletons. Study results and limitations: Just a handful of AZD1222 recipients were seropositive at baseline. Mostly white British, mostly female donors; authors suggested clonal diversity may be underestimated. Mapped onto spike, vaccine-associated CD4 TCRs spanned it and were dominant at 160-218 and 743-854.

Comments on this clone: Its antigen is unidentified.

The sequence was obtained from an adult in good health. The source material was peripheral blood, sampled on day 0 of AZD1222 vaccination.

CDR3 bases: TGTGCCAGCAGCCAAAGGAGGAGTTCTAGCACAGATACGCAGTATTTT. Protein product: CASSQRRSSSTDTQYF. The chain combines TRBV14 with TRBJ2-3; weak D call: TRBD2 (5 bases). V lost 2 bases to trimming and J lost 0 bases, with 12 bases between them. This CDR3 has 16 residues. Germline V gives CDR1 SGHDN, CDR2 FVKESK.